Sequencing of this TCR beta chain was carried out in a study of Graves' ophthalmopathy and Graves' hyperthyroidism. This clonotype has just a few counts. TCR beta CDR3 amplification used RNA transcripts. An initial RT-PCR round employing HTBI primers preceded a second-round multiplex PCR. TCRdb re-derived calls from the multiplex PCR reads in MiXCR, one entry per CDR3 protein. The profile shows about 1.2 million distinct CDR3 sequences, approximately 35% of them singletons. Trimming took off 4 bases at V and 2 bases at J, with 11 bases between the two ends. The germline V gene encodes CDR1 KGHSH and CDR2 LQKENI. CDR3 size: 14 residues.

The material sequenced was peripheral blood or thyroid tissue (not recorded which). This TCR was sampled from an adult man with Graves' hyperthyroidism. V usage is TRBV18 and J usage is TRBJ1-1; D uncertain. Written as DNA, the CDR3 is TGTGCCAGCTCACGACACACGGAAAACACTGAAGCTTTCTTT. Protein product: CASSRHTENTEAFF.